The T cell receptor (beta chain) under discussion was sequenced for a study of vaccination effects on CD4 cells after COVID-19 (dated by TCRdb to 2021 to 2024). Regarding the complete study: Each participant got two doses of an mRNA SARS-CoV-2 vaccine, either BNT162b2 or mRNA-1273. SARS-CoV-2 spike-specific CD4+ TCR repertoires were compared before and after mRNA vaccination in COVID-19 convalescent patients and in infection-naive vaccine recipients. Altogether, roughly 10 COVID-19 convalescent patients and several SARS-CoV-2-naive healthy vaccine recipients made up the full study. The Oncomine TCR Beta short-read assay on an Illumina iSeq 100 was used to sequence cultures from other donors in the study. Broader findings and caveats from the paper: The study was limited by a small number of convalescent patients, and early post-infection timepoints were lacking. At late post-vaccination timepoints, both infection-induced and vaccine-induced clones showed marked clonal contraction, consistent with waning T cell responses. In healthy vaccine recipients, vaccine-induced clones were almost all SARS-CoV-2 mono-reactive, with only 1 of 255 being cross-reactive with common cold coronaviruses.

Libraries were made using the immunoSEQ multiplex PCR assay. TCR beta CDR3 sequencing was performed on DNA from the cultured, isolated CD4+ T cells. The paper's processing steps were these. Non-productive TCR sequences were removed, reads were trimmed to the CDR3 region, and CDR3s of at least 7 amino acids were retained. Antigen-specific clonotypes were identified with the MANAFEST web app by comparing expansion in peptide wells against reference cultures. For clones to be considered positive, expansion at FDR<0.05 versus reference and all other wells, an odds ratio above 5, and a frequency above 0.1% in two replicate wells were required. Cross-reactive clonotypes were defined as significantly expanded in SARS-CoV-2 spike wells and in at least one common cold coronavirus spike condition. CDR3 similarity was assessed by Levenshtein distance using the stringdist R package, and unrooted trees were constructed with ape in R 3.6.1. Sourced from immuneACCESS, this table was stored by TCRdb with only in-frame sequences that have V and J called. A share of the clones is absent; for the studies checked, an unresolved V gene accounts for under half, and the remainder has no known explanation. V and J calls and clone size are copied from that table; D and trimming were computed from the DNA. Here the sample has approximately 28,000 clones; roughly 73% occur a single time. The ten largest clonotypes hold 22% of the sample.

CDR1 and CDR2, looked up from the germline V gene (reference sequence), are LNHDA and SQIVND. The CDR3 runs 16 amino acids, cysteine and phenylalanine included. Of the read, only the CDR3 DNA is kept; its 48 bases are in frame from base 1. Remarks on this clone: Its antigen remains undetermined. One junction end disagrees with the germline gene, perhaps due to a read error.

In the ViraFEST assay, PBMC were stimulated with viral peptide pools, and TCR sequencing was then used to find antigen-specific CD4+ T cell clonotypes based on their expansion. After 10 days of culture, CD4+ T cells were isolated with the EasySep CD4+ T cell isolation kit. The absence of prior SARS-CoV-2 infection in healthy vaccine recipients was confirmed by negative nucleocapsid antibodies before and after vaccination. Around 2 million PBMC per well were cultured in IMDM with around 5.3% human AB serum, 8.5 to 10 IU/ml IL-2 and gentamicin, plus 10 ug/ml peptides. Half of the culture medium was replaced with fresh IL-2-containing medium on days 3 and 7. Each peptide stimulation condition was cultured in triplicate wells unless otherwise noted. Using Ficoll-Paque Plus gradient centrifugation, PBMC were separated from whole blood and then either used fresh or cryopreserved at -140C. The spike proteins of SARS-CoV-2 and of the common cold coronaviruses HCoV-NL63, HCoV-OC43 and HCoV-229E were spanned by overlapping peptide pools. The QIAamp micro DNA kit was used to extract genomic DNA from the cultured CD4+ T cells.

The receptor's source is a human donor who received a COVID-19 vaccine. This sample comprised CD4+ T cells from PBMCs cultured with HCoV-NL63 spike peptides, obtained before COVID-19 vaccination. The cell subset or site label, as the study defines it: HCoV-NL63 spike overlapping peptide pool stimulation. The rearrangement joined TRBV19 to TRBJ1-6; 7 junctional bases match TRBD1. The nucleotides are TGTACCAGTAGTATCAACAGGGGCTCCTATAATTCACCCCTCCACTTT. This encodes CTSSINRGSYNSPLHF.